The present T cell receptor beta chain was sequenced within a study of identical twins. TCRdb re-derived calls from the 5' RACE reads in MiXCR, one entry per CDR3 protein. Here the sample spans 450,000 or so distinct CDR3 sequences, approximately 15% being singletons. This clonotype was seen a few times. These data were also filed under a second study, of yellow fever vaccine responses in identical twins.

The sequence was obtained from a woman younger than 30 in good health. The sample comprised CD4+ T cells sorted from blood.

The CDR3 sequence: CASSFSILMNTEAFF. The CDR3 DNA sequence: TGTGCCAGCAGTTTTAGCATACTCATGAACACTGAAGCTTTCTTT. The rearrangement uses TRBV28 and TRBJ1-1, with D unresolved. The ends were cut back, 3 bases at V and 0 bases at J, with 11 bases in the middle. CDR3 length: 15 amino acids. Germline V gene lookup returns CDR1 MDHEN and CDR2 SYDVKM. The full variable domain, completed using reference TRBV28 and TRBJ1-1, is DVKVTQSSRYLVKRTGEKVFLECVQDMDHENMFWYRQDPGLGLRLIYFSYDVKMKEKGDIPEGYSVSREKKERFSLILESASTNQTSMYLCASSFSILMNTEAFFGQGTRLTVV.